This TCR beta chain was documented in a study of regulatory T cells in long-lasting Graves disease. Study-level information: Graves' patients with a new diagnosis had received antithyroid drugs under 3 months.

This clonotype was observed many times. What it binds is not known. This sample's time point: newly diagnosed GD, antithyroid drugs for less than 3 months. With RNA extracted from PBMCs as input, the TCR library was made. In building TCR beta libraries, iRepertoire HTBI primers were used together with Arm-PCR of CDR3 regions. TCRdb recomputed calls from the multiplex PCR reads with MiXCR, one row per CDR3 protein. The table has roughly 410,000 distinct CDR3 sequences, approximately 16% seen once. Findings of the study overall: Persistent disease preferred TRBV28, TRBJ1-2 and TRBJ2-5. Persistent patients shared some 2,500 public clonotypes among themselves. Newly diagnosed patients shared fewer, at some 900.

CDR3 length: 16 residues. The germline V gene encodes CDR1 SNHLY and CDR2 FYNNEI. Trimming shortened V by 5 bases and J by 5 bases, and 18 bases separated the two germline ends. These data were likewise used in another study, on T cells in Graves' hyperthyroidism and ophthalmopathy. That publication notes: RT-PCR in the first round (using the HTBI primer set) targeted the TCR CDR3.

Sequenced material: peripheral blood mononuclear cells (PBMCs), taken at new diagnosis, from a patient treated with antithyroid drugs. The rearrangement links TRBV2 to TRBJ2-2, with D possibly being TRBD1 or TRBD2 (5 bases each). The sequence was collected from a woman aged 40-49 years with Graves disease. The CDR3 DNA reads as TGTGCCAGCAGTAGCCTCGGGACCCCACGGACCGGGGAGCTGTTTTTT. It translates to CASSSLGTPRTGELFF.